This entry describes one T cell receptor (beta chain). Original handling: Reference gene primers were amplified, and this amplification served to estimate nucleated cell counts. Data came from immunoSEQ multiplex PCR; TCRdb stores just in-frame clones and leaves some out. V and J calls and clone size come straight from that table; D and trimming were deduced from the DNA. The data hold 200,000 to 300,000 clones, with approximately 85% observed a single time. These data are taken from a study of blood T cell repertoires in COVID-19. In the study overall: The United States, Italy and Spain provided the acute and convalescent COVID-19 samples. PBMCs, B-cell-depleted T cells, or T cells provided the cDNA or gDNA that made up the material.

This CDR3 comprises 13 residues. The V gene's germline CDR1 is MNHEY and CDR2 SVGAGI. V lost 7 bases and J 12 bases, leaving 19 bases between the germline ends. The sample was peripheral blood. The source is a woman aged 55-75 years with active or convalescent COVID-19. This sequence joins TRBV6-5 and TRBJ2-1; possibly TRBD1 for D (6 bases). This CDR3 is CASNSRLGARQFF. CDR3 nucleotides: TGTGCCAGCAACTCACGCCTGGGGGCTCGGCAGTTCTTC.